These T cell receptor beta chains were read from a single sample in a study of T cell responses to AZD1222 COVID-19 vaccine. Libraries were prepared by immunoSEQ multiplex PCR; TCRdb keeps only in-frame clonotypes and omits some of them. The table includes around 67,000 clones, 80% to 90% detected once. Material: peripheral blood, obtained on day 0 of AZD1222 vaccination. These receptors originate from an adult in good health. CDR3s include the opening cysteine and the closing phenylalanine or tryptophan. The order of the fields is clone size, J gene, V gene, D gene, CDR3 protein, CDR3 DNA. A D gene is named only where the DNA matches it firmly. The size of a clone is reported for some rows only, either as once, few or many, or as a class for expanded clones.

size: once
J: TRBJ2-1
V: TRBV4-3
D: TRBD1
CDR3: CASSHLDRKVIDEQFF
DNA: TGCGCCAGCAGCCACCTGGACAGGAAGGTCATCGATGAGCAGTTCTTC

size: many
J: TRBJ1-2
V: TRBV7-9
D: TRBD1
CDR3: CASSLTGDFGYTF
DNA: TGTGCCAGCAGCTTAACAGGGGATTTTGGCTACACCTTC

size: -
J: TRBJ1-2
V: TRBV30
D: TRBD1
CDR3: CAWRMTTGVGYTF
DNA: TGTGCCTGGCGAATGACCACAGGGGTCGGCTACACCTTC

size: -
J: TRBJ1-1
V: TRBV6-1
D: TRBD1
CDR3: CASSEAGTGQAFF
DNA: TGTGCCAGCAGTGAAGCAGGGACAGGGCAAGCTTTCTTT

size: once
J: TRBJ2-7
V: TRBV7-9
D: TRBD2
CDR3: CASSLALAGGPHEQYF
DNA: TGTGCCAGCAGCTTAGCGCTAGCGGGGGGCCCCCACGAGCAGTACTTC

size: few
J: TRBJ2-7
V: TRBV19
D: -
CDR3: CASSTGQSSYEQYF
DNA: TGTGCCAGTAGTACAGGACAGAGCTCCTACGAGCAGTACTTC

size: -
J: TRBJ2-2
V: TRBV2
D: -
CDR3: CASRDSGANTGELFF
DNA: TGTGCCAGCAGGGACAGCGGGGCGAACACCGGGGAGCTGTTTTTT

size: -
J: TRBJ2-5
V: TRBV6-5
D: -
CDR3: CASSDPQTVLETQYF
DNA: TGTGCCAGCAGCGATCCCCAGACAGTCCTGGAGACCCAGTACTTC

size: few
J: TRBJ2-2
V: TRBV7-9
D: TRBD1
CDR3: CASSPSTGVGTGELFF
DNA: TGTGCCAGCAGCCCGTCGACAGGGGTTGGCACCGGGGAGCTGTTTTTT

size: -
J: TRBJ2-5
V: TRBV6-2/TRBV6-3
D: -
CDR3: CASCFLGLDDPFQETQYF
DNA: TGTGCCAGCTGTTTTTTAGGCTTGGACGACCCTTTCCAAGAGACCCAGTACTTC

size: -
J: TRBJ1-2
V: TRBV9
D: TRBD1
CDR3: CASSSGGLDYGYTF
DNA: TGTGCCAGCAGTTCAGGGGGCTTGGACTATGGCTACACCTTC

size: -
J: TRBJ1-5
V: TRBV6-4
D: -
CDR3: CASSEKHRVYSNQPQHF
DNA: TGTGCCAGCAGTGAAAAGCACCGTGTTTATAGCAATCAGCCCCAGCATTTT

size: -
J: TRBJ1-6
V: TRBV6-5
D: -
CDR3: CASRAPGRVSDHLHF
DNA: TGTGCCAGCAGAGCCCCGGGACGCGTGAGTGATCACCTCCACTTT

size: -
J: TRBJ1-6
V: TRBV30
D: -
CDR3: CAWSIPSAGSRSPLHF
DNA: TGTGCCTGGAGTATCCCCTCCGCAGGGTCCCGCTCACCCCTCCACTTT

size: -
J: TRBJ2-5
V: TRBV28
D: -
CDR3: CASSPRHFGETQYF
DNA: TGTGCCAGCAGTCCGAGACACTTCGGGGAGACCCAGTACTTC

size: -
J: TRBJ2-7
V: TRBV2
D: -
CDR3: CASSEGTDRFSYEQYF
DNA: TGTGCCAGCAGTGAAGGCACAGACCGCTTCTCCTACGAGCAGTACTTC

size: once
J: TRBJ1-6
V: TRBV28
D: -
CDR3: CASSPPGTGFYNSPLHF
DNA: TGTGCCAGCAGTCCGCCCGGGACGGGATTTTATAATTCACCCCTCCACTTT

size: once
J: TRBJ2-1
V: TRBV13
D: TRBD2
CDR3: CASRSGGAWNEQFF
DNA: TGTGCCAGCAGAAGCGGGGGGGCGTGGAATGAGCAGTTCTTC

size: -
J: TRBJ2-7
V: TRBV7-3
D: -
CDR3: CASSFSRDFCYEQYF
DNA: TGTGCCAGCAGCTTCTCGAGGGATTTTTGTTACGAGCAGTACTTC

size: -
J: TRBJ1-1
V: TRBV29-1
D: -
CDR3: CSAGASGNTEAFF
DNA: TGCAGCGCCGGAGCCTCAGGAAACACTGAAGCTTTCTTT

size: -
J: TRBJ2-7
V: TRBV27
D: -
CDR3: CASSPRPGTIYEQYF
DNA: TGTGCCAGCAGTCCCAGACCCGGGACAATCTACGAGCAGTACTTC

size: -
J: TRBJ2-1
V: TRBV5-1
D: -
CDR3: CASSPVAEAHNEQFF
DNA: TGCGCCAGCAGCCCAGTAGCGGAGGCCCACAATGAGCAGTTCTTC

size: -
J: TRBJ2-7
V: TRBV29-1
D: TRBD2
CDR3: CSAARGGGYEQYF
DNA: TGCAGCGCCGCCCGGGGGGGCGGGTACGAGCAGTACTTC

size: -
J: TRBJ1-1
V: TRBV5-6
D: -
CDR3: CASSLGGVTEAFF
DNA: TGTGCCAGCAGCTTGGGGGGCGTCACTGAAGCTTTCTTT

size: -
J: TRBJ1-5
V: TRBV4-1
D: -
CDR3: CASSQEWQGFQPQHF
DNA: TGCGCCAGCAGCCAAGAATGGCAGGGGTTCCAGCCCCAGCATTTT

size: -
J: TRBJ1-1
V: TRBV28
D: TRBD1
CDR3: CASSPGGGGKNTEAFF
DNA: TGTGCCAGCAGTCCCGGGGGAGGGGGCAAGAACACTGAAGCTTTCTTT

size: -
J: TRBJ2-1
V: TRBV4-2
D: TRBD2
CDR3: CASSQPSGGAYNEQFF
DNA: TGTGCCAGCAGCCAGCCCAGCGGGGGGGCCTACAATGAGCAGTTCTTC

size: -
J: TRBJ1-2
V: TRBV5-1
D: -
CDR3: CASSLTPVTRDYGYTF
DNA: TGCGCCAGCAGCTTGACCCCCGTTACAAGGGACTATGGCTACACCTTC

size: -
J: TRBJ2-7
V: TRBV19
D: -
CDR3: CASTDQQNPYEQYF
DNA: TGTGCCAGTACGGACCAGCAGAACCCCTACGAGCAGTACTTC

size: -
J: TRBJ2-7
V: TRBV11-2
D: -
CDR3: CASSLTDSYEQYF
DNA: TGTGCCAGCAGCCTCACGGACTCCTACGAGCAGTACTTC

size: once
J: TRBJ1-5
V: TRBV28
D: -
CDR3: CASSLWEEIGNQPQHF
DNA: TGTGCCAGCAGTTTATGGGAGGAGATTGGCAATCAGCCCCAGCATTTT

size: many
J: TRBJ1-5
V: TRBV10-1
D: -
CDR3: CASSELPGDHISNQPQHF
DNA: TGCGCCAGCAGTGAGTTGCCAGGCGACCATATTAGCAATCAGCCCCAGCATTTT

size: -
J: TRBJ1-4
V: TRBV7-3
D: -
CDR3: CASSLDGGANEKLFF
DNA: TGTGCCAGCAGCTTAGACGGGGGAGCTAATGAAAAACTGTTTTTT

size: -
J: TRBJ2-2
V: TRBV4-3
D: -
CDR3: CASSQVSLGELFF
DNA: TGCGCCAGCAGCCAAGTTTCGTTGGGGGAGCTGTTTTTT

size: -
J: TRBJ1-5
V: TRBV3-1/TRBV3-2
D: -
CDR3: CASSLHQPQHF
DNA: TGTGCCAGCAGCCTACATCAGCCCCAGCATTTT

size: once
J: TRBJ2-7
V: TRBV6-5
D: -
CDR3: CASRDGLAGPYEQYF
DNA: TGTGCCAGCAGAGACGGACTGGCGGGGCCCTACGAGCAGTACTTC

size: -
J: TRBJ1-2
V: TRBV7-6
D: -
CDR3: CASSPRDGANYGYTF
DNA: TGTGCCAGCAGCCCCAGGGACGGCGCTAACTATGGCTACACCTTC

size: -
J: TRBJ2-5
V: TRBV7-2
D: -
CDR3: CASSLIGREETQYF
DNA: TGTGCCAGCAGCTTAATCGGCAGGGAAGAGACCCAGTACTTC

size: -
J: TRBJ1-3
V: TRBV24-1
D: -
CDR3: CATSDWSSGNTIYF
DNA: TGTGCCACCAGTGATTGGTCCTCTGGAAACACCATATATTTT

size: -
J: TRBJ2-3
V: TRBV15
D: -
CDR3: CATSGGRTDTQYF
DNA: TGTGCCACCAGCGGCGGTAGGACAGATACGCAGTATTTT

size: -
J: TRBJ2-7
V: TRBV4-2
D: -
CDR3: CASSQGIMISYEQYF
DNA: TGTGCCAGCAGCCAAGGGATTATGATATCCTACGAGCAGTACTTC